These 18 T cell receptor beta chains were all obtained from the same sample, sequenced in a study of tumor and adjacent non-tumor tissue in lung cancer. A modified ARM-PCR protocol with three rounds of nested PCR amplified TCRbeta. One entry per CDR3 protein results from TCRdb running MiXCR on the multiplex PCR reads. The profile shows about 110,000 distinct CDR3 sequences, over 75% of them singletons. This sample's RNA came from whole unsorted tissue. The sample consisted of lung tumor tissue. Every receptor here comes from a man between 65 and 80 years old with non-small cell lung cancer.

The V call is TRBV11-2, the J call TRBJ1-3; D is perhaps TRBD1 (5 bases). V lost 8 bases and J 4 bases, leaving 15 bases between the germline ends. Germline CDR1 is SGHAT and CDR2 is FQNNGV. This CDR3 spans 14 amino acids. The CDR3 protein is CASSSGALGNTIYF. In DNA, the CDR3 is TGTGCCAGCTCGAGTGGGGCGCTGGGAAACACCATATATTTT.

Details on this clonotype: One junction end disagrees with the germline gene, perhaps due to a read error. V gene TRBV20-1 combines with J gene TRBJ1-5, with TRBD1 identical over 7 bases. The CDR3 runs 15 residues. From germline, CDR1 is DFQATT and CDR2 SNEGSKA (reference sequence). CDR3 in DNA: TGCTGTGCTAGAGATAATGGAGGGGGCGGTCAGCCCCAGCATTTT. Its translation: CCARDNGGGGQPQHF.

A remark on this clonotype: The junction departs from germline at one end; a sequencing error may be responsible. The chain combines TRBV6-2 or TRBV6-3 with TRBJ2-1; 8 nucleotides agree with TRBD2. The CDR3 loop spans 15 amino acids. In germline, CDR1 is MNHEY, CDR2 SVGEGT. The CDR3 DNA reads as TGTGCCGGCAGTCCGGGACTAGGCAAAACCAATGAACGGTTATTC. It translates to CAGSPGLGKTNERLF.

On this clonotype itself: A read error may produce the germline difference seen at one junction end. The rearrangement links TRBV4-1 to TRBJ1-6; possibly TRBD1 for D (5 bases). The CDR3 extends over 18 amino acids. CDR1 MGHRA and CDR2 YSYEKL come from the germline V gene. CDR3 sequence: CVSSQGMTASSCNSPLHF. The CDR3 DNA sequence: TGCGTCAGCAGCCAAGGGATGACAGCAAGCTCATGTAATTCACCCCTCCACTTT.

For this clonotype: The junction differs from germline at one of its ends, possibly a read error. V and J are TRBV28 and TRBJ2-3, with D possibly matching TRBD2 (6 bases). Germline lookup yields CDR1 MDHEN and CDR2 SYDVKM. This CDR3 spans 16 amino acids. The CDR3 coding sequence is TGTGCCAGTAGTTTCTCCTTCGGGAGAGGAACAGATACGCAGTATTTT. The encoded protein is CASSFSFGRGTDTQYF.

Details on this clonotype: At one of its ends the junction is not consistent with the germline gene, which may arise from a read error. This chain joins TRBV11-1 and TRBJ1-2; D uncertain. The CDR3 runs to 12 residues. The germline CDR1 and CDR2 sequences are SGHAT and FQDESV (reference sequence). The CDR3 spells CATSLYRYGYAF. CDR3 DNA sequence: TGTGCCACCAGCTTATACAGATATGGGTACGCCTTC.

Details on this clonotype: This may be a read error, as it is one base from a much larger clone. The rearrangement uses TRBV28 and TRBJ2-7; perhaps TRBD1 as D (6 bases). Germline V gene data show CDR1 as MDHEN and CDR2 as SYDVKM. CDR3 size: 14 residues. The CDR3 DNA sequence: TGTGGCAGCAGTTTCGAGGGGGAAGCCTACGAGCAGTACTTC. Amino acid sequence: CGSSFEGEAYEQYF.

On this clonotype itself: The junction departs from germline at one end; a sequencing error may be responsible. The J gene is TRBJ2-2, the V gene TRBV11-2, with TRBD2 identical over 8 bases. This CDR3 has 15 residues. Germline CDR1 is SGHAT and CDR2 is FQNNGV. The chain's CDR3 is CASSLLSGGTGELFF. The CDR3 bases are TGTGCTAGCAGCCTCCTATCGGGGGGGACCGGGGAGCTGTTTTTT.

For the CDR3, the DNA is TGTGTCTGGAGTTTTCGGGACACACAGAAAGCTTTCTTT. It yields the protein CVWSFRDTQKAFF. This chain links TRBV12-3 or TRBV12-4 with TRBJ1-1; a weak D match, TRBD1 (6 bases). The CDR3 contains 13 residues.

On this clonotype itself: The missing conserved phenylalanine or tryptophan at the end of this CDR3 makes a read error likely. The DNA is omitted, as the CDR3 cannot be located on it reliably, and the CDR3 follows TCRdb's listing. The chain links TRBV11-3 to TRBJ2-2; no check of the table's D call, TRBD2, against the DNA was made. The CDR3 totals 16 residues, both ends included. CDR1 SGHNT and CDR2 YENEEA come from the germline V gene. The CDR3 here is CASSLGLAGRTGELFY.

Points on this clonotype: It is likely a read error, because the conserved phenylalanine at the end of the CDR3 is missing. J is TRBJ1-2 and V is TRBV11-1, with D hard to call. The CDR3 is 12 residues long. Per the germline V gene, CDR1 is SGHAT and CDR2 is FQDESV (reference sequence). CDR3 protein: CASSLYRHGYTL. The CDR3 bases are TGTGCTAGCAGCTTATACAGACATGGCTACACCTTA.

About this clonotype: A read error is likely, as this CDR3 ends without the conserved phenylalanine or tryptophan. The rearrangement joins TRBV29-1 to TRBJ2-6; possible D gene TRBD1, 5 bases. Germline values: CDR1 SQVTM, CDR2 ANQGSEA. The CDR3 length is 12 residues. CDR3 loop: CSAHSGAKVLTL. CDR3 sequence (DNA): TGCAGCGCCCACTCTGGGGCCAAGGTCCTGACTTTG.

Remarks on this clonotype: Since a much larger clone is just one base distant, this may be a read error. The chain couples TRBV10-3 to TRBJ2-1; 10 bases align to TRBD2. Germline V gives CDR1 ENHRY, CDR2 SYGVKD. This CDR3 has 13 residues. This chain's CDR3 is CAISSGRDDEQSF. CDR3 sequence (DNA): TGTGCCATCTCCAGCGGGAGGGACGATGAGCAGTCCTTC.

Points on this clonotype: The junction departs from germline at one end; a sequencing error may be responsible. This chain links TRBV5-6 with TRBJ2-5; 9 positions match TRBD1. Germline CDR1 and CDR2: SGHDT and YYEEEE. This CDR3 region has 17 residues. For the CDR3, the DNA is TGTGCCAGCAGCTTGTTACAGGGGGCTACCCTAGGGAAGACCCACTACTTC. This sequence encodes CASSLLQGATLGKTHYF.

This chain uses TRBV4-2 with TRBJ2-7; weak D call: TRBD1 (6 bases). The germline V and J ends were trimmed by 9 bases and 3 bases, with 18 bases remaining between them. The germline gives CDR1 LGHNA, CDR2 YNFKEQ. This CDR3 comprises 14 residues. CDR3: CASIQAQGLYEQYF. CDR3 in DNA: TGTGCCAGTATCCAAGCACAGGGTCTCTACGAGCAGTACTTC.

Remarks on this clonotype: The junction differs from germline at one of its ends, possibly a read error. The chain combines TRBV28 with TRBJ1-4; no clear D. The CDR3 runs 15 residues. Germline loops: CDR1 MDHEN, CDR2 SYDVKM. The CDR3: CTSSLWSRTNEKLFF. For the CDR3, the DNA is TGTACCAGCAGTTTATGGTCACGTACTAATGAAAAACTGTTTTTT.

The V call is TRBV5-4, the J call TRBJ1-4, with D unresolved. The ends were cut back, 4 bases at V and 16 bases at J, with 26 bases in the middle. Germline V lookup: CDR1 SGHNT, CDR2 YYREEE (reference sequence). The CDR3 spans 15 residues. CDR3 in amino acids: CASSAGIFTNEIPFF. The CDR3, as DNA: TGTGCCAGCAGCGCCGGGATATTCACTAATGAAATACCGTTTTTT.

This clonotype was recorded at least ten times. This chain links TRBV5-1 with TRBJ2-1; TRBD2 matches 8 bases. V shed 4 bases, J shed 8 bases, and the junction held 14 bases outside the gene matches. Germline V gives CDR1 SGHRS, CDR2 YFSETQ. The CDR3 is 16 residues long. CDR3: CASSVRPGTSGDEQFF. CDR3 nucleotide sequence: TGCGCCAGCAGCGTAAGACCCGGGACTAGTGGTGATGAGCAGTTCTTC.